This T cell receptor beta chain was captured by sequencing in a study of identical twins. TCRdb reprocessed the 5' RACE reads via MiXCR and lists one record per CDR3 protein. The table includes 750,000 to 950,000 distinct CDR3 sequences, around an eighth detected once. This clonotype was picked up many times. The same data also went into a second study, on yellow fever vaccine responses in identical twins.

What was sequenced was PBMCs. The receptor was isolated from a woman between 18 and 29 years old in good health.

As DNA, the CDR3 is TGTGCCAGCAGCTCCCAAAGCAATCAGCCCCAGCATTTT. Translation gives CASSSQSNQPQHF. The chain combines TRBV13 with TRBJ1-5; D is unresolved. CDR3 length: 13 amino acids. Germline V CDR1 and CDR2: PRHDT, FYEKMQ (reference sequence). Trimming pared 4 bases from V and 1 base from J, leaving 5 bases between. Based on the CDR3 plus reference TRBV13 and TRBJ1-5, the full variable domain is AAGVIQSPRHLIKEKRETATLKCYPIPRHDTVYWYQQGPGQDPQFLISFYEKMQSDKGSIPDRFSAQQFSDYHSELNMSSLELGDSALYFCASSSQSNQPQHFGDGTRLSIL.